Below, 18 T cell receptor beta chains from the same sample are listed, as sequenced in a study of T cell changes during pregnancy in multiple sclerosis. Only in-frame clones appear in the TCRdb table, and some are missing; sequencing was by immunoSEQ multiplex PCR. The data contain about 49,000 clones, almost 90% of them singletons. This specimen consisted of peripheral blood, obtained after pregnancy. These receptors originate from a female donor in good health, enrolled as a control in a pregnancy study.

This chain links TRBV25-1 with TRBJ2-7; 13 bases fit TRBD2. The CDR3 spans 17 residues. In germline, CDR1 is MGHDK, CDR2 SYGVNS. Germline trimming cut 2 bases from V and 4 bases from J; bases unmatched to any gene: 8. The DNA of the CDR3 is TGTGCCAGCAGTGAAAGGCAACGGACTAGCGGGAGATACGAGCAGTACTTC. This gives the protein CASSERQRTSGRYEQYF.

This chain joins TRBV7-9 and TRBJ2-7, with D tentatively TRBD2 (5 bases). Trimming left V 5 bases short and J 3 bases short, with 14 bases between. Germline values: CDR1 SEHNR, CDR2 FQNEAQ (reference sequence). The CDR3 is made up of 14 amino acids. CDR3 amino acids: CASSPPSRNYEQYF. The CDR3 DNA reads TGTGCCAGCAGCCCCCCTAGCCGCAACTACGAGCAGTACTTC.

V gene TRBV7-2 combines with J gene TRBJ1-2; 7 positions agree with TRBD1. Germline V gives CDR1 SGHTA, CDR2 FQGNSA. This CDR3 contains 14 residues. V was clipped by 5 bases and J by 8 bases; unmatched bases: 11. CDR3 in amino acids: CASSTGTAHWGYTF. CDR3 bases: TGTGCCAGCAGCACCGGGACAGCCCACTGGGGCTACACCTTC. The full variable domain, rest sourced from reference TRBV7-2 and TRBJ1-2, is GAGVSQSPSNKVTEKGKDVELRCDPISGHTALYWYRQSLGQGLEFLIYFQGNSAPDKSGLPSDRFSAERTGGSVSTLTIQRTQQEDSAVYLCASSTGTAHWGYTFGSGTRLTVV.

The V gene is TRBV2, the J gene TRBJ2-6; D call uncertain. This CDR3 region has 15 residues. The V end was cut by 4 bases, the J end by 0 bases, with 7 bases between. In germline, CDR1 is SNHLY, CDR2 FYNNEI. In nucleotides, the CDR3 is TGTGCCAGCAGTGGGGCGAGCTCTGGGGCCAACGTCCTGACTTTC. Protein: CASSGASSGANVLTF.

The genes are TRBV7-6 and TRBJ1-3; D gene unclear. Trimming left V 5 bases short and J 4 bases short, with 18 bases between. Germline CDR1 is SGHVS and CDR2 is FNYEAQ. The CDR3 is 16 amino acids. The CDR3 protein is CASSPQAPTFGNTIYF. DNA for the CDR3: TGTGCCAGCAGCCCTCAGGCGCCTACATTCGGAAACACCATATATTTT.

The CDR3 coding sequence is TGTGCCAGTAGTATACGGCAGGGCCTTCAGCCCCAGCATTTT. It is translated as CASSIRQGLQPQHF. The gene calls are TRBV19 and TRBJ1-5, with D perhaps matching TRBD1 (5 bases). CDR3 size: 14 residues. In germline, CDR1 is LNHDA, CDR2 SQIVND (reference sequence). V shed 2 bases and J shed 6 bases, with 11 bases lying between them.

The V call is TRBV5-5, the J call TRBJ1-6; a possible D gene is TRBD1 (6 bases). V was shortened by 3 bases and J by 4 bases, with 11 bases between the two germline ends. This CDR3 is built from 15 residues. Germline CDR1 is SGHKS and CDR2 is YYEKEE (reference sequence). CDR3 sequence reads: CASSSDRSYNSPLHF. The CDR3 bases are TGTGCCAGCAGCTCGGACAGAAGTTATAATTCACCCCTCCACTTT.

The rearrangement links TRBV6-5 to TRBJ2-2; a possible D gene is TRBD1 (5 bases). Trimming took off 2 bases at V and 6 bases at J, with 13 bases between the two ends. Germline CDR1 MNHEY, CDR2 SVGAGI. The CDR3 spans 15 residues. CDR3 in DNA: TGTGCCAGCAGTTACCAGCAGGGTGAGGCCGGGGAGCTGTTTTTT. Encoded protein: CASSYQQGEAGELFF.

Here the CDR3 DNA reads TGTGCCAGAAGCCGTCCCCCCCCGGTATACGAGCAGTACTTC. Protein sequence: CARSRPPPVYEQYF. V usage is TRBV5-3 and J usage is TRBJ2-7; the D is unclear. TRBV5-3 is identified as an open reading frame with a role that is uncertain. The CDR3 runs 14 residues. V shed 4 bases and J shed 4 bases, with 15 bases lying between them.

The chain carries TRBV9 and TRBJ1-1; D is unclear. V lost 4 bases, J lost 1 base, and 8 bases lay in between. CDR3 length: 13 amino acids. The germline CDR1 and CDR2 sequences are SGDLS and YYNGEE. CDR3: CASSLRQNTEAFF. Here the CDR3 DNA reads TGTGCCAGCAGCCTAAGACAGAACACTGAAGCTTTCTTT.

Here the CDR3 DNA reads TGTGCCAGCAGTCCCAACAGGGGGCAAGGCTACGAGCAGTACTTC. Translated, it gives CASSPNRGQGYEQYF. This rearrangement joins TRBV28 to TRBJ2-7, with 9 bases lining up with TRBD1. This CDR3 region has 15 residues. CDR1 MDHEN and CDR2 SYDVKM come from the germline V gene. V shed 5 bases, J shed 3 bases, and the junction held 8 bases outside the gene matches.

This chain uses TRBV5-1 with TRBJ2-7, with 7 bases fitting TRBD1. Germline CDR1 SGHRS, CDR2 YFSETQ. This CDR3 region has 17 residues. Germline trimming cut 4 bases from V and 2 bases from J; bases unmatched to any gene: 15. The CDR3 DNA is TGCGCCAGCAGCGACTCCATTACCGGGACAGTCCCCTACGAGCAGTACTTC. It is translated as CASSDSITGTVPYEQYF.

This chain links TRBV25-1 with TRBJ2-6, with D possibly TRBD1 on 6 matching bases. CDR3 size: 15 residues. Trimming pared 2 bases from V and 4 bases from J, leaving 9 bases between. Germline V gene data show CDR1 as MGHDK and CDR2 as SYGVNS. CDR3 in DNA: TGTGCCAGCAGTGAAAGGGGGATAGGGGCCAACGTCCTGACTTTC. Its translation is CASSERGIGANVLTF. The whole variable domain, remainder taken from reference TRBV25-1 and TRBJ2-6, is EADIYQTPRYLVIGTGKKITLECSQTMGHDKMYWYQQDPGMELHLIHYSYGVNSTEKGDLSSESTVSRIRTEHFPLTLESARPSHTSQYLCASSERGIGANVLTFGAGSRLTVL.

This clone was counted once. This sequence joins TRBV30 and TRBJ2-7; weak D call: TRBD1 (6 bases). V was cut by 4 bases and J by 3 bases, with 16 bases left in between. Germline V gene sequence: CDR1 GTSNPN, CDR2 SVGIG (reference sequence). The CDR3 is 14 amino acids. CDR3 nucleotides: TGTGCCTGGAACCGCCCGGGACAAGACTACGAGCAGTACTTC. Translating gives CAWNRPGQDYEQYF.

This chain joins TRBV7-9 and TRBJ1-1, with TRBD1 matching over 7 bases. Unmatched junction bases numbered 12, after V lost 1 base and J lost 4 bases. CDR3 size: 17 residues. In germline, CDR1 is SEHNR, CDR2 FQNEAQ (reference sequence). CDR3 protein: CASSLEPRGRDLTEAFF. CDR3 DNA sequence: TGTGCCAGCAGCTTAGAGCCGAGGGGGCGCGATCTCACTGAAGCTTTCTTT.

This rearrangement joins TRBV7-3 to TRBJ2-2, with D perhaps TRBD2 (5 bases). CDR3 size: 17 residues. CDR1 SGHTA and CDR2 FQGTGA come from the germline V gene. Trimming cost V 0 bases and J 3 bases, with 14 bases left between them. CDR3 residues: CASSLTGEGFYTGELFF. Here the CDR3 DNA reads TGTGCCAGCAGCTTAACCGGCGAGGGCTTCTACACCGGGGAGCTGTTTTTT.

The V and J genes are TRBV6-6 and TRBJ1-6; D may be TRBD1 (6 bases). CDR1 MNHNY and CDR2 SVGAGI come from the germline V gene (reference sequence). This CDR3 comprises 16 residues. The ends were cut back, 0 bases at V and 10 bases at J, with 16 bases in the middle. DNA for the CDR3: TGTGCCAGCAGTTACTCAGGGGGAGAGGGGGGGTCACCCCTCCACTTT. Translating gives CASSYSGGEGGSPLHF.

The chain recombines TRBV6-5 with TRBJ1-1; D is ambiguous. The germline V gene encodes CDR1 MNHEY and CDR2 SVGAGI. The CDR3 loop spans 15 amino acids. V lost 2 bases to trimming and J lost 2 bases, with 12 bases between them. The CDR3 protein is CASSYRAPPNTEAFF. CDR3 in DNA: TGTGCCAGCAGTTACAGAGCTCCCCCTAACACTGAAGCTTTCTTT.